A single sample gave rise to the 22 T cell receptor beta chains below, sequenced in a study of T cells in Graves' hyperthyroidism and ophthalmopathy. Template material for amplifying TCR beta CDR3 regions consisted of RNA transcripts. HTBI primers were employed in a first-round RT-PCR of the TCR CDR3. In TCRdb, the multiplex PCR reads were re-called with MiXCR into one record per CDR3 protein. The repertoire includes some 300,000 distinct CDR3 sequences, 15% to 20% of them detected once, and 35% to 45% sits in the top ten. Material for sequencing was blood. The receptors derive from a man aged 45-65 years with Graves' ophthalmopathy.

This clonotype appeared a few times. V usage is TRBV20-1 and J usage is TRBJ2-3, with TRBD2 matching 10 bases. The CDR3 covers 15 residues. The junction had 6 bases not matched to a gene; V was cut back by 4 bases and J by 2 bases. CDR1 and CDR2 from the germline V gene are DFQATT and SNEGSKA (reference sequence). CDR3 amino acids: CSAIESGRATDTQYF. As DNA, the CDR3 is TGCAGTGCTATCGAAAGCGGGAGGGCCACAGATACGCAGTATTTT.

The table lists this clonotype with a few counts. The chain joins TRBV19 to TRBJ2-5; D unclear. The CDR3 runs 16 residues. CDR1 and CDR2 (germline): LNHDA, SQIVND (reference sequence). V gave up 3 bases and J gave up 4 bases, with 18 bases separating them. The CDR3 bases are TGTGCCAGTAGTATCCTGTCTCCGGCCGGTTCAGAGACCCAGTACTTC. This sequence encodes CASSILSPAGSETQYF.

This clonotype was detected only a few times. The V call is TRBV4-1, the J call TRBJ2-1, with 7 nucleotides matching TRBD2. From germline, CDR1 is MGHRA and CDR2 YSYEKL. CDR3 length: 16 amino acids. The junction had 7 bases not matched to a gene; V was cut back by 5 bases and J by 0 bases. The CDR3 spells CASSIVTSASYNEQFF. CDR3 coding DNA: TGCGCCAGCAGCATAGTAACTAGCGCCTCCTACAATGAGCAGTTCTTC.

This clonotype was observed a few times. A read error may be the cause here, since a much bigger clone is one base away. V and J are TRBV28 and TRBJ1-2; D is unresolved. This CDR3 region has 15 residues. Per germline, CDR1 MDHEN and CDR2 SYDVKM. In nucleotides, the CDR3 is TGTGGCAGCAGTCCCGTCGGCGCAGGTGCTCGGGGCTACACCTTC. The encoded protein is CGSSPVGAGARGYTF.

The sample holds many counts of this clonotype. The gene calls are TRBV5-1 and TRBJ1-3; D perhaps matches TRBD1 (5 bases). Trimming shortened V by 0 bases and J by 4 bases, and 14 bases separated the two germline ends. The CDR3 totals 16 residues. The germline V gene has CDR1 SGHRS and CDR2 YFSETQ. CDR3 protein: CASSLVGQGSGNTIYF. The CDR3, as DNA: TGCGCCAGCAGCTTGGTAGGCCAGGGCTCCGGAAACACCATATATTTT.

This sequence joins TRBV14 and TRBJ1-2; possible D gene TRBD1, 5 bases. This CDR3 has 14 amino acids. The V end lost 4 bases, the J end lost 3 bases, and 12 bases lay between the germline ends. The germline V gene has CDR1 SGHDN and CDR2 FVKESK. The chain's CDR3 is CASSRNRDDYGYTF. As DNA, the CDR3 is TGTGCCAGCAGCCGGAACCGGGACGACTATGGCTACACCTTC.

This chain joins TRBV25-1 and TRBJ2-7, with D uncertain. V was pared by 2 bases and J by 3 bases, with 14 bases between. Germline V gene data show CDR1 as MGHDK and CDR2 as SYGVNS. The CDR3 consists of 15 residues. As DNA, the CDR3 is TGTGCCAGCAGTGAAGATTGGGCTAGAGGCTACGAGCAGTACTTC. It codes for CASSEDWARGYEQYF.

The V and J genes are TRBV4-1 and TRBJ2-1; D not certain. Germline V gives CDR1 MGHRA, CDR2 YSYEKL. This CDR3 has 15 amino acids. The germline V and J ends were trimmed by 4 bases and 8 bases, with 18 bases remaining between them. CDR3 residues: CASSLVEGRLDEQFF. The CDR3 DNA is TGCGCCAGCAGCCTAGTGGAAGGCCGTCTTGATGAGCAGTTCTTC.

This chain uses TRBV5-6 with TRBJ2-2, with D possibly matching TRBD2 (6 bases). Germline V gene lookup returns CDR1 SGHDT and CDR2 YYEEEE. CDR3 length: 15 residues. Trimming pared 7 bases from V and 4 bases from J, leaving 17 bases between. The CDR3 DNA is TGTGCCAGCGCTTGGACTACCTCGGGCACCGGGGAGCTGTTTTTT. Translating it yields CASAWTTSGTGELFF.

V and J are TRBV7-3 and TRBJ2-2; the D is unclear. Trimming cost V 5 bases and J 4 bases, with 8 bases left between them. In germline, CDR1 is SGHTA, CDR2 FQGTGA. The CDR3 runs to 13 residues. The CDR3 bases are TGTGCCAGCAGCCAGACTCGCACCGGGGAGCTGTTTTTT. Translating it yields CASSQTRTGELFF.

The rearrangement joins TRBV25-1 to TRBJ2-7; D gene ambiguous. V lost 3 bases to trimming and J lost 0 bases, with 9 bases between them. The CDR3 is 14 amino acids. CDR1 is MGHDK and CDR2 is SYGVNS in the germline V gene. The CDR3 here is CASSDRTLSYEQYF. CDR3 coding DNA: TGTGCCAGCAGTGATCGGACCCTCTCCTACGAGCAGTACTTC.

The chain has TRBV9 and TRBJ2-3, with 7 bases aligning to TRBD2. Germline V gene data show CDR1 as SGDLS and CDR2 as YYNGEE. The trim removed 0 bases at V and 3 bases at J, leaving 4 bases unmatched. This CDR3 has 15 amino acids. The CDR3 region has the DNA TGTGCCAGCAGCGTAGAGGCGGGGGAGACAGATACGCAGTATTTT. As protein: CASSVEAGETDTQYF.

V usage is TRBV12-3 or TRBV12-4 and J usage is TRBJ2-1; a possible D gene is TRBD2 (6 bases). The CDR3 consists of 14 residues. Trimming stripped 5 bases from V and 3 bases from J, with 11 bases between. The CDR3 region has the DNA TGTGCCAGCAGTCTCTCGACTAGCTACAATGAGCAGTTCTTC. Amino acids: CASSLSTSYNEQFF.

This clonotype turned up a few times. This sequence joins TRBV28 and TRBJ1-2; 9 bases are a match to TRBD1. Losses at the gene ends were 2 bases for V and 5 bases for J; bases not matched to a gene: 6. The CDR3 extends over 15 amino acids. In germline, CDR1 is MDHEN, CDR2 SYDVKM. The CDR3 DNA reads TGTGCCAGCAGTTTAAGACAGGGGGGCCGTTATGGCTACACCTTC. Translating it yields CASSLRQGGRYGYTF.

The gene calls are TRBV29-1 and TRBJ2-1, with 10 bases that match TRBD2. The CDR3 runs to 16 residues. The germline V gene encodes CDR1 SQVTM and CDR2 ANQGSEA. After removal of 7 bases from V and 2 bases from J, the junction contained 11 bases not matched to a gene. DNA of the CDR3: TGCAGCGGGGCAGGGATGCTAGCGGGAGCCTACAATGAGCAGTTCTTC. Translation: CSGAGMLAGAYNEQFF.

This clonotype has ten or more counts. This CDR3 is CASSSRRDGREQFF. Written as DNA, the CDR3 is TGTGCCAGCAGCTCCCGCCGGGACGGGAGGGAGCAGTTCTTC. The chain joins TRBV7-8 to TRBJ2-1, with 7 bases matching TRBD2. CDR3 length: 14 residues. Germline V CDR1 and CDR2: SGHVS, FQNEAQ. After removal of 4 bases from V and 10 bases from J, the junction contained 10 bases not matched to a gene.

This clonotype turned up a few times. The junction shows a germline mismatch at one end, possibly a read error. The rearrangement joins TRBV7-9 to TRBJ2-7, with 7 bases aligning to TRBD1. The CDR3 is 13 amino acids. Germline V gene lookup returns CDR1 SEHNR and CDR2 FQNEAQ (reference sequence). CDR3: CVSSLAGGYEQYF. CDR3 coding DNA: TGTGTCAGCAGCTTAGCAGGGGGCTACGAGCAGTACTTC.

This sequence joins TRBV28 and TRBJ2-7, with 12 bases matching TRBD2. The germline V gene has CDR1 MDHEN and CDR2 SYDVKM. The CDR3 spans 16 residues. Trimming removed 7 bases from V and 6 bases from J; junction bases left unmatched: 13. The CDR3 is CASTSGLAGYVREQYF. In DNA form, the CDR3 reads TGTGCCAGCACCAGCGGACTAGCGGGATATGTCCGCGAGCAGTACTTC. The full variable domain, rest sourced from reference TRBV28 and TRBJ2-7, is DVKVTQSSRYLVKRTGEKVFLECVQDMDHENMFWYRQDPGLGLRLIYFSYDVKMKEKGDIPEGYSVSREKKERFSLILESASTNQTSMYLCASTSGLAGYVREQYFGPGTRLTVT.

This clonotype showed up many times. CDR3 DNA: TGTGCCTGGAGTGTTCGGGCAGCGGTTGCCTATGGCTACACCTTC. Residues: CAWSVRAAVAYGYTF. This rearrangement joins TRBV30 to TRBJ1-2; D remains ambiguous. Trimming removed 0 bases from V and 4 bases from J, with 15 bases in between. Germline CDR1 and CDR2: GTSNPN and SVGIG (reference sequence). CDR3 length: 15 residues.

Notes on this clonotype: At one end the junction does not follow the germline gene, possibly because of a read error. The chain uses TRBV6-1 and TRBJ2-3, with D perhaps matching TRBD1 or TRBD2 (5 bases each). This CDR3 spans 15 amino acids. Germline assignment: CDR1 MNHNS and CDR2 SASEGT. The CDR3 loop reads CASSEALRDADMQYF. The CDR3 DNA sequence: TGTGCCAGCAGTGAAGCACTCAGGGACGCAGATATGCAGTATTTT.

V gene TRBV5-4 combines with J gene TRBJ2-5; 12 bases fit TRBD2. V shed 4 bases, J shed 4 bases, and the junction held 14 bases outside the gene matches. This CDR3 comprises 18 residues. The V gene's germline CDR1 is SGHNT and CDR2 YYREEE (reference sequence). The CDR3 spells CASSPTRTSGMIGETQYF. CDR3 in DNA: TGTGCCAGCAGCCCCACTCGGACTAGCGGGATGATAGGAGAGACCCAGTACTTC.

This clonotype showed up just once. This chain connects TRBV9 to TRBJ2-1; TRBD2 matches at 12 bases. The germline gives CDR1 SGDLS, CDR2 YYNGEE. The trim removed 3 bases at V and 0 bases at J, leaving 10 bases unmatched. There are 19 residues in the CDR3. This CDR3 is CASSAILAGGRSSYNEQFF. The DNA of the CDR3 is TGTGCCAGCAGCGCTATTCTAGCGGGAGGGCGGAGCTCCTACAATGAGCAGTTCTTC.